This T cell receptor (beta chain) was documented in a study of CD8 T cells in Susac syndrome. Study-wide results and limits: The study acknowledged a relatively small number of individuals in its TCR sequencing and HLA analysis.

TCR beta from blood CD8+ and CD4+ T cells was sequenced. Negative isolation yielded CD4+ and CD8+ T cells, and FACS enriched TEMRA cells. Germline V CDR1 and CDR2: SGHRS, YFSETQ. The V and J ends lost 3 bases and 5 bases respectively, with 18 bases between them. The CDR3 totals 16 residues. With respect to this clonotype: The antigen is unknown.

Random hexamers primed reverse transcription of about 0.45 to 1 ug RNA. Multiplex immunoSEQ PCR targeted 54 Vbeta and 13 Jbeta TCR beta segments. TCRdb reprocessed the immunoSEQ multiplex PCR reads via MiXCR and lists one record per CDR3 protein. The sample contains some 120,000 distinct CDR3 sequences, more than 90% of which appear only once. This TCR was sampled from a human donor in good health. The source material was CD4+ T cells from PBMCs. This chain connects TRBV5-1 to TRBJ1-3, with D perhaps matching TRBD1 (5 bases). As DNA, the CDR3 is TGCGCCAGCAGCTACCAAGACTGGGACGCGAGAAACACCATATATTTT. It specifies CASSYQDWDARNTIYF.